The rows below give T cell receptor beta chains drawn from one sample of a study of T cell responses to AZD1222 COVID-19 vaccine. Sequencing used immunoSEQ multiplex PCR; TCRdb keeps in-frame clones, though not all of them. The sample carries about 140,000 clones, roughly 80% recorded once. The sequenced sample was peripheral blood, obtained on day 0 of AZD1222 vaccination. All receptors derive from an adult in good health. Each CDR3 is given with its conserved first and last residue. D genes are given only for firm matches. The size field is filled for only some rows; it gives once, few, many or a size class.

d_call	v_call	clone_size	j_call	cdr3_nt	cdr3_aa
.	TRBV29-1	.	TRBJ1-1	TGCAGCGTTGGAGACAGGCCTCAAGCTTTCTTT	CSVGDRPQAFF
TRBD1	TRBV29-1	.	TRBJ1-1	TGCAGCGTTCGAACAGGGGCAGAGGAATGGACTGAAGCTTTCTTT	CSVRTGAEEWTEAFF
.	TRBV28	.	TRBJ1-5	TGTGCCAGCAGTCTCGGGGGGCCTCAGCCCCAGCATTTT	CASSLGGPQPQHF
TRBD1	TRBV7-9	.	TRBJ1-6	TGTGCCAGCAGCCCGGGACAGGGCGAAAATTCACCCCTCCACTTT	CASSPGQGENSPLHF
.	TRBV5-6	.	TRBJ1-1	TGTGCCAGCAGGACGGGGTTGGGGAGGACTGAAGCTTTCTTT	CASRTGLGRTEAFF
.	TRBV5-8	.	TRBJ2-7	TGTGCCAGCAGCTGGATGTGGGAGCAGTACTTC	CASSWMWEQYF
.	TRBV18	.	TRBJ2-2	TGTGCCAGCTCACCCCCTACGGTGTCGTGGGACACCGGGGAGCTGTTTTTT	CASSPPTVSWDTGELFF
.	TRBV15	.	TRBJ2-2	TGTGCCACCAGCGGTACTGCGAACACCGGGGAGCTGTTTTTT	CATSGTANTGELFF
TRBD2	TRBV5-1	.	TRBJ2-7	TGCGCCAGCAGCTTAACTAGCGGGGCCTACGAGCAGTACTTC	CASSLTSGAYEQYF
.	TRBV5-1	once	TRBJ1-6	TGCGCCAGCAGCTTGTCTCCGAGTTCACCCCTCCACTTT	CASSLSPSSPLHF
TRBD1	TRBV5-1	.	TRBJ1-1	TGCGCCAGCAGCTTTCAACAGGGGCCGAACACTGAAGCTTTCTTT	CASSFQQGPNTEAFF
.	TRBV7-3	.	TRBJ2-7	TGTGCCAGCAGCCCGGACAGATTCTACGAGCAGTACTTC	CASSPDRFYEQYF
.	TRBV9	.	TRBJ1-2	TGTGCCAGCAGCGTAGCTGAAAAAGCAACCCGGCGGGATGGCTACACCTTC	CASSVAEKATRRDGYTF
TRBD1	TRBV30	.	TRBJ2-7	TGTGCCCAAGGGCCGGCTAGGGACAGTGACACCTACGAGCAGTACTTC	CAQGPARDSDTYEQYF
.	TRBV21-1	.	TRBJ2-7	TGTGCCAGCAGCGCCCCCAGGGTTGGGAACTCCTACGAGCAGTACTTC	CASSAPRVGNSYEQYF
.	TRBV29-1	.	TRBJ1-2	TGCAGCGTTTCCACCTCCGGAGGCGGCTACACCTTC	CSVSTSGGGYTF
.	TRBV25-1	.	TRBJ2-3	TGTGCCAGCGGGGATCCAGATACGCAGTATTTT	CASGDPDTQYF
TRBD2	TRBV7-3	.	TRBJ2-1	TGTGCCAGCAGCTTAAGACTAGCGGACCCCTACAATGAGCAGTTCTTC	CASSLRLADPYNEQFF
.	TRBV11-2	.	TRBJ1-1	TGTGCCAGCAGCTATCGACTTTCGAACACTGAAGCTTTCTTT	CASSYRLSNTEAFF
TRBD1	TRBV27	.	TRBJ1-2	TGTGCCAGCAGGAGACAGGGGGCCTATGGCTACACCTTC	CASRRQGAYGYTF
.	TRBV6-5	.	TRBJ1-2	TGTGCCAGCAGTCCAGGCCCGGACTATGGCTACACCTTC	CASSPGPDYGYTF
.	TRBV5-1	.	TRBJ1-1	TGCGCCAGCAGCCCCGAGACAGAGGGTGCTTTCTTT	CASSPETEGAFF
.	TRBV4-2	once	TRBJ1-2	TGTGCCAGCAGCCAAGAATACAGGGCTGATGGCTACACCTTC	CASSQEYRADGYTF
.	TRBV18	once	TRBJ2-2	TGTGCCAGCTCACCAATGATAACCGGGGAGCTGTTTTTT	CASSPMITGELFF